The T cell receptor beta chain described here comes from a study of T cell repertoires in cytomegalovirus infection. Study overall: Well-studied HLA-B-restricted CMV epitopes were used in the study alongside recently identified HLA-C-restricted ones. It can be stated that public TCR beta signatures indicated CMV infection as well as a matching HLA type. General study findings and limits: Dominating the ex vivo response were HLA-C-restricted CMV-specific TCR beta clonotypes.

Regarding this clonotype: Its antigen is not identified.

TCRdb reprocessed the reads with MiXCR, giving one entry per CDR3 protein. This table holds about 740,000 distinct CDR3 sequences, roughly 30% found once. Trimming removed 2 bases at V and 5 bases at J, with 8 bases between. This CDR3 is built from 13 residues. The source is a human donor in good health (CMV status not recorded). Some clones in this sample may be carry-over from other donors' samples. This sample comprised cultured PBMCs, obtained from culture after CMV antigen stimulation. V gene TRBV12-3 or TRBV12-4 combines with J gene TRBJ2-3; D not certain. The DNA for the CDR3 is TGTGCCAGCAGTTTACCTCAGAGAGATACGCAGTATTTT. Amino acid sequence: CASSLPQRDTQYF.